A selection of T cell receptor beta chains follows, all from one sample in a study of human T cells and chemical hapten exposure. TCRdb re-analysed the RACE reads in MiXCR, keeping a single row per CDR3 protein. Found here are under 65,000 distinct CDR3 sequences, 9.3% of them singletons; the top ten hold approximately 4.5%. The specimen was whole blood, collected in connection with sensitization to the hapten diphenylcyclopropenone (DPC). The source of these receptors is a woman aged 45-65 years with alopecia areata. Some clones in this sample may be carry-over from other donors' samples. Each CDR3 is given with its conserved first and last residue. Fields, in order: V gene, D gene, clone size, J gene, CDR3 DNA, CDR3 protein. A D gene is named only where the DNA matches it firmly. Part of the rows lack a size; the others show once, few, many or a class for expanded clones.

>TRBV24-1|TRBD1|many|TRBJ2-2
TGTGCCACCAGTATGGCGGACAGGGCCACCGGGGAGCTGTTTTTT
CATSMADRATGELFF
>TRBV6-6|TRBD1|many|TRBJ2-3
TGTGCCAGCAGCACGGACAGGGTTGATACGCAGTATTTT
CASSTDRVDTQYF
>TRBV7-9|TRBD2|-|TRBJ2-1
TGTGCCAGCAGCTTAACGGGAGGGGTTCTAAGTGAGCAGTTCTTC
CASSLTGGVLSEQFF
>TRBV20-1|TRBD2|many|TRBJ2-1
TGCAGTGCTAGCCCCCCCGCGGGAGCTGTGGGCGAGCAGTTCTTC
CSASPPAGAVGEQFF
>TRBV4-1|TRBD2|many|TRBJ2-1
TGCGCCAGCAGCCAAGAGTCTAGCGGGAGGGCCGTGTTCTATGAGCAGTTCTTC
CASSQESSGRAVFYEQFF
>TRBV7-8|TRBD1|many|TRBJ2-1
TGTGCCAGCAGCTTAATAGCAGGGGGCCACTACAATGAGCAGTTCTTC
CASSLIAGGHYNEQFF
>TRBV10-2|-|few|TRBJ2-1
TGCGCCAGCAGTGGCGCTAATGAGCAGTTCTTC
CASSGANEQFF
>TRBV7-2|-|many|TRBJ2-1
TGTGCCAGCAGCTTAGCAACGGGGACGCAGTACAATGAGCAGTTCTTC
CASSLATGTQYNEQFF
>TRBV5-6|-|many|TRBJ1-1
TGTGCCAGCAGCTTGTTCTCGATCGCAAGAGCAAAAGCTTTCTTT
CASSLFSIARAKAFF
>TRBV5-5|-|many|TRBJ1-6
TGTGCCAGCAGCGCGGTCGGGGGAGACTCACCCCTCCACTTT
CASSAVGGDSPLHF
>TRBV15|TRBD1|many|TRBJ1-4
TGTGCCACCAGCTTAGGACAGGGGTCGGCGGTGAATGAAAAACTGTTTTTT
CATSLGQGSAVNEKLFF
>TRBV6-5|TRBD2|many|TRBJ2-7
TGTGCCAGCAGATCACCGGGACTAGCGGGAGAAGAGCAGTACTTC
CASRSPGLAGEEQYF
>TRBV20-1|TRBD2|-|TRBJ2-3
TGCAGTGCTAGAGATCGGGAGGGAGCGTCGGCAGATACGCAGTATTTT
CSARDREGASADTQYF
>TRBV7-9|TRBD1|many|TRBJ2-7
TGTGCCAGCAGCTTATCACGTGGGACAGACTACGAGCAGTACTTC
CASSLSRGTDYEQYF
>TRBV20-1|-|many|TRBJ1-1
TGCAGTGCTAGTTTGAACCAGAACACTGAAGCTTTCTTT
CSASLNQNTEAFF
>TRBV9|TRBD2|few|TRBJ2-7
TGTGCCAGCAGCGTAGATCTAGCGGGACCCGAGCAGTACTTC
CASSVDLAGPEQYF
>TRBV7-2|-|medium-sized|TRBJ2-3
TGTGCCAGCAGACGAGGGACCTACCTATCCACAGATACGCAGTATTTT
CASRRGTYLSTDTQYF
>TRBV20-1|TRBD2|few|TRBJ2-1
TGCAGTGCTAGAGAGTCAGCGGGGGGGTTTAATGAGCAGTTCTTC
CSARESAGGFNEQFF
>TRBV20-1|-|many|TRBJ1-2
TGCAGTGCTGTGAGACGCGCCTATGGCTACACCTTC
CSAVRRAYGYTF
>TRBV6-5|TRBD2|many|TRBJ2-3
TGTGCCAGCAGTTACCAATCCGGATCTAGCGGGAGCACAGATACGCAGTATTTT
CASSYQSGSSGSTDTQYF
>TRBV28|-|few|TRBJ2-3
TGTGCCACCCAGGGGACAGATACGCAGTATTTT
CATQGTDTQYF
>TRBV6-2/TRBV6-3|-|many|TRBJ2-7
TGTGCCAGCAGTTACTACGGACACGAATCCCGGGAGCAGTACTTC
CASSYYGHESREQYF
>TRBV2|TRBD2|many|TRBJ2-7
TGTGCCAGCAGGGATCGGACTAGCGGGAGCCTCGCCGAGCAGTACTTC
CASRDRTSGSLAEQYF
>TRBV20-1|-|many|TRBJ2-3
TGCAGTGGCACACAGAAAGAGGTCACAGATACGCAGTATTTT
CSGTQKEVTDTQYF
>TRBV12-3/TRBV12-4|-|many|TRBJ1-2
TGTGCCAGCAGTCCGTACAGGGAAAGAGGGTATGGCTACACCTTC
CASSPYRERGYGYTF
>TRBV7-8|-|many|TRBJ1-5
TGTGCCAGCAGCTTGGAGGACAGTTACTATCAGCCCCAGCATTTT
CASSLEDSYYQPQHF
>TRBV29-1|-|-|TRBJ1-1
TGCAGCGTTGTAACGGGGGGCACTGAAGCTTTCTTT
CSVVTGGTEAFF
>TRBV7-2|TRBD1|many|TRBJ1-5
TGTGCCAGCAGTTCGGACAGGGCTAGCAATCAGCCCCAGCATTTT
CASSSDRASNQPQHF
>TRBV11-2|-|many|TRBJ2-1
TGTGCCAGCAGCTATTTTGCCCTACCCATGGCGGGACCTATCATGGACAATGAGCAGTTCTTC
CASSYFALPMAGPIMDNEQFF
>TRBV10-3|-|-|TRBJ1-4
TGTGCCATCAGTGAGTCCGGACTACTGTTTTTT
CAISESGLLFF
>TRBV4-2|TRBD2|many|TRBJ2-3
TGTGCCAGCAGCCAAGATTTGGGGACTAGCCGACCAGATACGCAGTATTTT
CASSQDLGTSRPDTQYF
>TRBV2|TRBD1|many|TRBJ2-7
TGTGCCAGCAGTTGGGACAGGCGAAAGGAGCAGTACTTC
CASSWDRRKEQYF
>TRBV7-2|-|few|TRBJ1-4
TGTGCCAGCAGCGTTGGGTGGATGGATGAAAAACTGTTTTTT
CASSVGWMDEKLFF
>TRBV5-1|-|many|TRBJ1-1
TGCGCCAGCAGCTTGTGGGGTGGTGAAACTGAAGCTTTCTTT
CASSLWGGETEAFF
>TRBV29-1|-|few|TRBJ1-2
TGCAGCGTTCAGGATGGCTACACCTTC
CSVQDGYTF
>TRBV27|-|many|TRBJ2-7
TGTGCCAGCGGTCGGAGCGAAAACTCCTACGAGCAGTACTTC
CASGRSENSYEQYF
>TRBV29-1|-|-|TRBJ1-1
TGCAGCGTTGAGTATAACATGAACACTGAAGCTTTCTTT
CSVEYNMNTEAFF
>TRBV18|TRBD2|many|TRBJ2-7
TGTGCCAGCTCACGACACATCTCTAGCGGGTCCTACGAGCAGTACTTC
CASSRHISSGSYEQYF
>TRBV28|-|-|TRBJ1-1
TGTGCCAGCAGTTTCGGGGACGAAGCTTTCTTT
CASSFGDEAFF
>TRBV10-1|-|-|TRBJ2-3
TGCGCCAGCAGTGAGTCCGCAGCGGAACTCCAGGGGGGTACGCAGTATTTT
CASSESAAELQGGTQYF
>TRBV20-1|TRBD2|-|TRBJ2-1
TGCAGTGCTAAAACAGCGGGAGGAGTCAGCAATGAGCAGTTCTTC
CSAKTAGGVSNEQFF